These 6 T cell receptor beta chains were sequenced from one sample in a study of cytomegalovirus exposure and HLA in healthy donors (dated by TCRdb to about 2017). The method behind the library was the immunoSEQ multiplex PCR assay. The multiplex PCR relied on a mix of 60 forward primers for TCR Vbeta segments and 13 reverse primers for TCR Jbeta segments. Drawn from immuneACCESS, this table holds only the in-frame rearrangements with V and J called that TCRdb kept. Clones are partly lost; checked studies trace under half to an unresolved V gene and leave the rest unexplained. Per the sample table, the count is over 100,000 clones. The ten largest account for 6.8% of the sample. The source material was PBMCs. The receptors were gathered from a middle-aged man in good health and CMV-seropositive.

This sequence joins TRBV10-3 and TRBJ2-2; a possible D gene is TRBD2 (5 bases). Trimming stripped 11 bases from V and 1 base from J, with 14 bases between. CDR3 size: 14 residues. The germline CDR1 and CDR2 sequences are ENHRY and SYGVKD. The CDR3, as DNA: TGTGCCGCATTTGAGGGCGGGAACACCGGGGAGCTGTTTTTT. Its translation: CAAFEGGNTGELFF.

This chain uses TRBV5-1 with TRBJ2-3; 9 nucleotides line up with TRBD1. CDR1 SGHRS and CDR2 YFSETQ come from the germline V gene. The CDR3 runs 16 residues. V was pared by 4 bases and J by 5 bases, with 11 bases of the junction left unmatched. The DNA for the CDR3 is TGCGCCAGCAGCGCCACAAAGGGACAGGGTCAAGATACGCAGTATTTT. It translates to CASSATKGQGQDTQYF.

Here the CDR3 reads CASRGDRPTYNEQFF. The CDR3 DNA follows: TGTGCCAGCAGGGGGGACAGACCGACCTACAATGAGCAGTTCTTC. The genes are TRBV27 and TRBJ2-1; TRBD1 matches at 7 bases. Per germline, CDR1 MNHEY and CDR2 SMNVEV (reference sequence). The CDR3 contains 15 residues. Losses at the gene ends were 6 bases for V and 2 bases for J; bases not matched to a gene: 7.

V and J are TRBV2 and TRBJ2-3; 7 bases agree with TRBD2. The CDR3 totals 12 residues. CDR1 is SNHLY, CDR2 FYNNEI, per germline. Trimming took 8 bases from V and 1 from J; bases not matched to a gene: 0. In nucleotides, the CDR3 is TGTGCCAGCCTAGCGGGCACAGATACGCAGTATTTT. Protein sequence: CASLAGTDTQYF. The complete variable domain, with remaining parts taken from reference TRBV2 and TRBJ2-3, reads EPEVTQTPSHQVTQMGQEVILRCVPISNHLYFYWYRQILGQKVEFLVSFYNNEISEKSEIFDDQFSVERPDGSNFTLKIRSTKLEDSAMYFCASLAGTDTQYFGPGTRLTVL.

This chain connects TRBV11-2 to TRBJ2-1, with D possibly TRBD1 on 5 matching bases. V shed 2 bases and J shed 5 bases, with 22 bases lying between them. CDR1 and CDR2 from the germline V gene are SGHAT and FQNNGV. CDR3 size: 18 residues. CDR3 in DNA: TGTGCCAGCAGCTTATTGGTGCCAAAAGAGGACACCAACAATGAGCAGTTCTTC. This gives the protein CASSLLVPKEDTNNEQFF.

The chain couples TRBV7-8 to TRBJ1-5; 7 bases map to TRBD1. Trimming took 5 bases from V and 4 from J; bases not matched to a gene: 8. Germline loops: CDR1 SGHVS, CDR2 FQNEAQ. This CDR3 contains 15 residues. The CDR3 protein is CASSQGQLGNQPQHF. As DNA, the CDR3 is TGTGCCAGCAGCCAGGGACAGTTGGGGAATCAGCCCCAGCATTTT.